This T cell receptor (beta chain) was sequenced during a study of CD8+ T cells in alopecia areata. Findings and caveats of the study: Tofacitinib significantly brought down scalp clonality and expanded CD8+ clones among top 100. On tofacitinib, scalp and blood still held many of the expanded lesional clones.

Turning to this clone: The target antigen is unknown.

RNA was extracted and reverse transcribed into cDNA as the sequencing template. Assay used: immunoSEQ multiplex PCR; TCRdb lists only in-frame clones, some missing. The repertoire holds over 150,000 clones, with around 60% as singletons. Indicated treatment: oral pan-JAK inhibitor, 5-10 mg twice daily. Per the germline V gene, CDR1 is SGHRS and CDR2 is YFSETQ. The CDR3 runs 12 residues. Trimming left V 7 bases short and J 4 bases short, with 11 bases between. This sequence was found in a human donor with alopecia areata. The sample here was CD4+ T cells sorted from blood, taken at week 4, from a patient treated with tofacitinib. V is TRBV5-1 and J is TRBJ1-2, with D maybe TRBD1 (6 bases). The CDR3 DNA is TGCGCCAGCGGGATACAGGGCTATGGCTACACCTTC. It specifies CASGIQGYGYTF.